These 9 T cell receptor beta chains came from one sample sequenced in a study of CD8+ T cells in alopecia areata. Treatment reported: oral pan-JAK inhibitor, 5-10 mg twice daily. RNA extraction and reverse transcription yielded cDNA as sequencing template. Produced via immunoSEQ multiplex PCR; TCRdb's table is partial and in-frame only. Of 90,000 to 150,000 clones listed, more than 45% were seen once; the top ten hold 0.46%. This material consisted of CD4+ T cells sorted from blood, taken at week 4, from a patient treated with tofacitinib. Receptor source: a human donor with alopecia areata.

J is TRBJ1-5 and V is TRBV19; D remains unclear. Germline values: CDR1 LNHDA, CDR2 SQIVND (reference sequence). The V end was cut by 5 bases, the J end by 7 bases, with 15 bases between. The CDR3 is 14 amino acids. The DNA for the CDR3 is TGTGCCAGTAGTCGGGCAGGCCTAGGGCAGCCCCAGCATTTT. Translated: CASSRAGLGQPQHF.

The CDR3 is CSVEAKLAVNEQFF. The CDR3 coding sequence is TGCAGCGTTGAAGCAAAACTAGCGGTCAATGAGCAGTTCTTC. The J gene is TRBJ2-1, the V gene TRBV29-1, with 8 bases matching TRBD2. The V gene end was trimmed by 1 base and the J gene end by 6 bases; junction bases not matched to a gene: 5. The germline V gene encodes CDR1 SQVTM and CDR2 ANQGSEA. This CDR3 spans 14 amino acids.

J is TRBJ1-1 and V is TRBV5-1; D remains unclear. The CDR3 consists of 14 residues. V gave up 4 bases and J gave up 0 bases, with 10 bases separating them. Germline lookup yields CDR1 SGHRS and CDR2 YFSETQ. CDR3 coding DNA: TGCGCCAGCAGCATTCACTCAGTGAACACTGAAGCTTTCTTT. Translated, it gives CASSIHSVNTEAFF.

In its sample, this clone was seen a few times. The CDR3 DNA reads as TGCGCCAGCAGCTTATCCACAGGTTTCGAGCAGTACTTC. Translation: CASSLSTGFEQYF. The rearrangement uses TRBV5-1 and TRBJ2-7, with TRBD1 as a possible D gene (5 bases). V lost 2 bases to trimming and J lost 6 bases, with 12 bases between them. The CDR3 spans 13 residues. Germline V gene lookup returns CDR1 SGHRS and CDR2 YFSETQ.

The count of this clone is one. This chain links TRBV29-1 with TRBJ2-7; 7 nucleotides agree with TRBD1. Per the germline V gene, CDR1 is SQVTM and CDR2 is ANQGSEA. This CDR3 comprises 14 residues. J gave up 2 bases and V 3 bases, and 7 bases lay outside the gene matches. DNA of the CDR3: TGCAGCGTTGAGCTGGGACAGCCCCCCTACGAGCAGTACTTC. Protein: CSVELGQPPYEQYF.

As for this clone: One junction end does not reproduce the germline sequence, and a read error may be involved. V usage is TRBV7-3 and J usage is TRBJ2-3; D is unclear. The CDR3 extends over 14 amino acids. The germline V gene encodes CDR1 SGHTA and CDR2 FQGTGA. CDR3 loop: CANSLGASTDTQYF. The CDR3, as DNA: TGTGCCAACAGCTTAGGAGCCAGCACAGATACGCAGTATTTT.

The chain joins TRBV7-2 to TRBJ1-1, with 8 bases aligning to TRBD1. Trimming cost V 0 bases and J 5 bases; bases outside gene matches: 5. Per germline, CDR1 SGHTA and CDR2 FQGNSA. The CDR3 spans 15 residues. The CDR3, as DNA: TGTGCCAGCAGCTTAGCCGGACAGGGAAGGACTGAAGCTTTCTTT. Residues: CASSLAGQGRTEAFF. Full variable domain (remainder filled in from reference TRBV7-2 and TRBJ1-1): GAGVSQSPSNKVTEKGKDVELRCDPISGHTALYWYRQSLGQGLEFLIYFQGNSAPDKSGLPSDRFSAERTGGSVSTLTIQRTQQEDSAVYLCASSLAGQGRTEAFFGQGTRLTVV.

This clone was counted between two and nine times. The chain has TRBV7-9 and TRBJ2-1; D unclear. The germline V gene encodes CDR1 SEHNR and CDR2 FQNEAQ (reference sequence). V was clipped by 5 bases and J by 6 bases, with 11 bases between them. This CDR3 spans 13 amino acids. The CDR3 DNA reads as TGTGCCAGCAGCGTTATCCGTGGCAATGAGCAGTTCTTC. Protein sequence: CASSVIRGNEQFF.

V usage is TRBV30 and J usage is TRBJ2-3; D gene ambiguous. V lost 3 bases to trimming and J lost 4 bases, with 8 bases between them. The CDR3 loop spans 12 amino acids. Germline loops: CDR1 GTSNPN, CDR2 SVGIG (reference sequence). DNA for the CDR3: TGTGCCTGGAGCCCAGGTGCAGATACGCAGTATTTT. Protein sequence: CAWSPGADTQYF.